Sequencing of this TCR beta chain was carried out in a study of blood T cells in healthy people across ages. The V gene end was trimmed by 4 bases and the J gene end by 8 bases; junction bases not matched to a gene: 5. Germline CDR1 and CDR2: MGHDK and SYGVNS. This CDR3 has 14 amino acids. Through a sample-barcoded 5' primer and a J-beta primer mix, a second PCR was run for about 7 to 12 cycles. With 12 random nucleotides, a template-switch adaptor tagged each individual cDNA molecule. Via MiXCR, TCRdb re-called the 5' RACE reads, giving one row per CDR3 protein. The sample carries around 990,000 distinct CDR3 sequences, 35% to 40% recorded once. Comments on this clonotype: Its target is not known.

Each donor had 8.5 to 10 milliliters of peripheral blood drawn. Broader study findings: Any changes in expanded clonotypes were possibly confounded, as donor CMV status remained unknown. When set beside aged donors, long-lived donors presented more naive CD4+ cells and higher diversity.

Specimen: blood. This clonotype was obtained from a man younger than 35 in good health. The chain couples TRBV25-1 to TRBJ1-4; 9 nucleotides line up with TRBD1. The CDR3: CASSGTGVGEKLFF. CDR3 sequence (DNA): TGTGCCAGCAGTGGGACAGGGGTCGGCGAAAAACTGTTTTTT.